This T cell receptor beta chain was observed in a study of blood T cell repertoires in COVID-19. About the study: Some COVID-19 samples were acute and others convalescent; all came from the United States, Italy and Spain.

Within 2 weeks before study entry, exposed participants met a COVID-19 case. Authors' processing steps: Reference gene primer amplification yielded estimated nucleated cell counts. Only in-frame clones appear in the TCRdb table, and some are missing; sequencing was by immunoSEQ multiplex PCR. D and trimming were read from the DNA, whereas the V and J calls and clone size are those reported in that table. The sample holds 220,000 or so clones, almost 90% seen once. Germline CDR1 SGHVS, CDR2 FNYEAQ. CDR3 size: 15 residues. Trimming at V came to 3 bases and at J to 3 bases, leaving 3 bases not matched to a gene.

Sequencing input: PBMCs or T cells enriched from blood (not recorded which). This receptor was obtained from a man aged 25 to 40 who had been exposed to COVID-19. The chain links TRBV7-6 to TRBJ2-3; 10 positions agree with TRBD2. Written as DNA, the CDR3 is TGTGCCAGCAGCTTTAGCGGGGGGAGTACAGATACGCAGTATTTT. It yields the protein CASSFSGGSTDTQYF.